A selection of T cell receptor beta chains follows, all from one sample in a study of blood T cell repertoires in COVID-19. The repertoire was sequenced with immunoSEQ multiplex PCR; TCRdb's copy has only in-frame clones and lacks some. The table lists approximately 210,000 clones, 80% to 90% of them singletons. Sequencing was carried out using peripheral blood. These receptor sequences come from a woman between 45 and 60 years old with active or convalescent COVID-19. CDR3s include the opening cysteine and the closing phenylalanine or tryptophan. Each record gives: clone size, V gene, J gene, D gene, CDR3 protein, CDR3 DNA. A D gene is named only where the DNA matches it firmly. Size is stated for part of the rows, as once, few or many counts, or as a class when the clone is expanded.

clone size: .; V gene: TRBV2; J gene: TRBJ1-2; D gene: .; CDR3 protein: CASRVNRANYGYTF; CDR3 DNA: TGTGCCAGCAGAGTGAACAGAGCTAACTATGGCTACACCTTC
clone size: few; V gene: TRBV4-1; J gene: TRBJ2-1; D gene: .; CDR3 protein: CASSHISQGKYNEQFF; CDR3 DNA: TGCGCCAGCAGCCATATTAGCCAGGGGAAATACAATGAGCAGTTCTTC
clone size: .; V gene: TRBV25-1; J gene: TRBJ1-2; D gene: .; CDR3 protein: CASSPPERAGYTF; CDR3 DNA: TGTGCCAGCAGTCCCCCGGAGCGGGCCGGCTACACCTTC
clone size: .; V gene: TRBV9; J gene: TRBJ1-1; D gene: .; CDR3 protein: CASSVRDTSEAFF; CDR3 DNA: TGTGCCAGCAGCGTCCGGGACACATCTGAAGCTTTCTTT
clone size: .; V gene: TRBV29-1; J gene: TRBJ1-2; D gene: .; CDR3 protein: CSAPLSVFGYTF; CDR3 DNA: TGCAGCGCCCCTTTATCGGTTTTTGGCTACACCTTC
clone size: .; V gene: TRBV24-1; J gene: TRBJ2-3; D gene: .; CDR3 protein: CATSDFAREGTDTQYF; CDR3 DNA: TGTGCCACCAGTGATTTTGCCAGGGAGGGCACAGATACGCAGTATTTT
clone size: few; V gene: TRBV5-1; J gene: TRBJ1-4; D gene: .; CDR3 protein: CASAEGLVTTNEKLFF; CDR3 DNA: TGCGCCAGCGCGGAGGGTTTAGTCACTACTAATGAAAAACTGTTTTTT
clone size: .; V gene: TRBV18; J gene: TRBJ1-6; D gene: .; CDR3 protein: CASSPRRDFGSPLHF; CDR3 DNA: TGTGCCAGCTCACCGCGCCGGGACTTCGGTTCACCCCTCCACTTT
clone size: few; V gene: TRBV27; J gene: TRBJ2-1; D gene: TRBD1; CDR3 protein: CASSSRRWDSSNEQFF; CDR3 DNA: TGTGCCAGCAGCTCCAGACGGTGGGACAGCTCCAATGAGCAGTTCTTC
clone size: .; V gene: TRBV3-1/TRBV3-2; J gene: TRBJ1-1; D gene: TRBD1; CDR3 protein: CASSPRDRKGTEAFF; CDR3 DNA: TGTGCCAGCAGCCCGCGGGACAGGAAAGGAACTGAAGCTTTCTTT
clone size: .; V gene: TRBV3-1/TRBV3-2; J gene: TRBJ1-2; D gene: TRBD1; CDR3 protein: CASSQGQGAGRGYTF; CDR3 DNA: TGTGCCAGCAGCCAAGGACAGGGGGCTGGAAGGGGCTACACCTTC
clone size: .; V gene: TRBV9; J gene: TRBJ2-1; D gene: TRBD2; CDR3 protein: CASSVGLAGRSYNEQFF; CDR3 DNA: TGTGCCAGCAGCGTGGGACTAGCGGGGCGTTCCTACAATGAGCAGTTCTTC
clone size: .; V gene: TRBV7-9; J gene: TRBJ1-3; D gene: .; CDR3 protein: CASSGSGNTIYF; CDR3 DNA: TGTGCCAGCAGCGGTAGTGGAAACACCATATATTTT
clone size: .; V gene: TRBV7-9; J gene: TRBJ2-2; D gene: .; CDR3 protein: CASSLGGAGRRNTGELFF; CDR3 DNA: TGTGCCAGCAGCTTAGGCGGGGCGGGTCGACGGAACACCGGGGAGCTGTTTTTT
clone size: few; V gene: TRBV21-1; J gene: TRBJ1-2; D gene: .; CDR3 protein: CASSKVTRQVLNYGYTF; CDR3 DNA: TGTGCCAGCAGCAAAGTCACCCGACAGGTGCTTAACTATGGCTACACCTTC
clone size: .; V gene: TRBV19; J gene: TRBJ2-3; D gene: .; CDR3 protein: CASSLPTVMDTQYF; CDR3 DNA: TGTGCCAGTAGTTTACCGACAGTTATGGATACGCAGTATTTT